The 13 T cell receptor beta chains given below trace back to one sample, sequenced in a study of CD8+ T cells in alopecia areata. The treatment was: oral pan-JAK inhibitor, 5-10 mg twice daily. The sequencing template was cDNA reverse transcribed from extracted RNA. Repertoires were generated with immunoSEQ multiplex PCR, while TCRdb's copy carries only in-frame clones and drops some. The sample includes 170,000 or so clones, about 71% seen only once; the top ten take 0.75% to 0.95%. This specimen consisted of CD4+ T cells sorted from blood, obtained at week 4, from a patient treated with tofacitinib. Receptor source: a human donor with alopecia areata.

The rearrangement links TRBV30 to TRBJ1-1; no definite D call. The CDR3 spans 13 residues. From germline, CDR1 is GTSNPN and CDR2 SVGIG (reference sequence). The V gene lost 4 bases and the J gene lost 4 bases, with 13 bases spanning the gap. CDR3 protein: CAWTPRRSTEAFF. CDR3 DNA: TGTGCCTGGACCCCCAGGAGGTCCACTGAAGCTTTCTTT.

This chain connects TRBV2 to TRBJ1-1; no clear D gene. Trimming took 6 bases from V and 0 from J, leaving 11 bases between them. Looked up from germline, CDR1 is SNHLY and CDR2 is FYNNEI. The CDR3 length is 14 residues. CDR3 DNA: TGTGCCAGCAGCGGCGGGCGGCTGAACACTGAAGCTTTCTTT. It yields the protein CASSGGRLNTEAFF. Based on the CDR3 plus reference TRBV2 and TRBJ1-1, the full variable domain is EPEVTQTPSHQVTQMGQEVILRCVPISNHLYFYWYRQILGQKVEFLVSFYNNEISEKSEIFDDQFSVERPDGSNFTLKIRSTKLEDSAMYFCASSGGRLNTEAFFGQGTRLTVV.

The chain recombines TRBV30 with TRBJ1-6, with D perhaps matching TRBD1 (5 bases). Germline-derived CDR1 and CDR2 are GTSNPN and SVGIG (reference sequence). The CDR3 has 13 residues. V lost 5 bases and J 0 bases, leaving 5 bases between the germline ends. In DNA form, the CDR3 reads TGTGCCTGGGACAGCTCCTATAATTCACCCCTCCACTTT. It translates to CAWDSSYNSPLHF.

This chain links TRBV29-1 with TRBJ2-1, with 12 bases that match TRBD2. The CDR3 contains 13 residues. CDR1 is SQVTM and CDR2 is ANQGSEA in the germline V gene. V lost 7 bases, J lost 9 bases, and 7 bases stayed unmatched. CDR3 amino acids: CSGLAGGLGEQFF. CDR3 DNA sequence: TGCAGCGGCCTAGCGGGGGGGCTAGGTGAGCAGTTCTTC.

The chain uses TRBV9 and TRBJ2-3; 7 positions match TRBD2. The CDR3 loop spans 16 amino acids. J lost 5 bases, V lost 3 bases, and 12 bases had no gene match. Germline CDR1 is SGDLS and CDR2 is YYNGEE. CDR3 residues: CASSAGLAGLGDTQYF. As DNA, the CDR3 is TGTGCCAGCAGCGCGGGGTTAGCGGGTTTGGGAGATACGCAGTATTTT.

The chain recombines TRBV9 with TRBJ1-1, with 8 positions matching TRBD1. The CDR3 covers 12 residues. Losses at the gene ends were 0 bases for V and 11 bases for J; bases not matched to a gene: 3. Germline lookup yields CDR1 SGDLS and CDR2 YYNGEE. The CDR3 region is CASSVAQGAAFF. As DNA, the CDR3 is TGTGCCAGCAGCGTAGCCCAGGGGGCGGCTTTCTTT.

This clone showed up many times. This chain connects TRBV5-4 to TRBJ2-1, with D perhaps matching TRBD2 (8 bases). This CDR3 has 16 residues. From germline, CDR1 is SGHNT and CDR2 YYREEE (reference sequence). V was pared by 3 bases and J by 10 bases, with 23 bases between. The CDR3 region is CASSWTTGAPGGEQFF. CDR3 nucleotide sequence: TGTGCCAGCAGCTGGACAACAGGGGCGCCGGGGGGGGAGCAGTTCTTC.

The table lists this clone with a few counts. The chain has TRBV5-5 and TRBJ2-3; D ambiguous. The V gene's germline CDR1 is SGHKS and CDR2 YYEKEE (reference sequence). The length of the CDR3 is 13 residues. V shed 0 bases and J shed 2 bases, with 4 bases lying between them. CDR3 protein: CASSLVPTDTQYF. CDR3 bases: TGTGCCAGCAGCTTGGTCCCCACAGATACGCAGTATTTT.

The chain links TRBV7-9 to TRBJ2-2; no firm D call. CDR3 length equals 15 residues. V was pared by 5 bases and J by 2 bases, with 12 bases between. Germline assignment: CDR1 SEHNR and CDR2 FQNEAQ (reference sequence). This CDR3 reads CASSTIYPNTGELFF. In DNA form, the CDR3 reads TGTGCCAGCAGCACCATTTATCCCAACACCGGGGAGCTGTTTTTT.

J is TRBJ1-1 and V is TRBV29-1; the match to TRBD1 covers 9 bases. J gave up 1 base and V 6 bases, and 6 bases lay outside the gene matches. Germline values: CDR1 SQVTM, CDR2 ANQGSEA. The CDR3 loop spans 14 amino acids. CDR3 protein: CSVWSDRGNTEAFF. The DNA of the CDR3 is TGCAGCGTGTGGTCGGACAGGGGGAACACTGAAGCTTTCTTT.

This chain links TRBV30 with TRBJ2-3; possible D gene TRBD2, 7 bases. CDR1 and CDR2 (germline): GTSNPN, SVGIG (reference sequence). Trimming removed 5 bases at V and 2 bases at J, with 17 bases between. This CDR3 region has 15 residues. CDR3 sequence reads: CAWLGRGPFTDTQYF. The CDR3 nucleotides read TGTGCCTGGTTAGGGCGGGGGCCTTTCACAGATACGCAGTATTTT.

V usage is TRBV2 and J usage is TRBJ1-2; 9 bases match TRBD1. Per the germline V gene, CDR1 is SNHLY and CDR2 is FYNNEI. The V segment lost 7 bases and the J segment 8 bases; nucleotides outside the gene matches: 8. CDR3 length: 13 amino acids. This chain's CDR3 is CASKAGQGNGYTF. The DNA for the CDR3 is TGTGCCAGCAAAGCGGGACAGGGAAACGGCTACACCTTC.

Remarks on this clone: The junction departs from the called germline gene at one end, perhaps through a read error. V is TRBV5-6 and J is TRBJ2-2, with 7 bases fitting TRBD2. The germline V gene has CDR1 SGHDT and CDR2 YYEEEE. The CDR3 is made up of 14 amino acids. This chain's CDR3 is CASSPSGVAGELFF. In DNA form, the CDR3 reads TGCGCCAGCAGCCCCAGCGGGGTGGCCGGGGAGCTGTTTTTT.